This entry concerns a single T cell receptor beta chain. The repertoire was sequenced with immunoSEQ multiplex PCR; TCRdb's copy has only in-frame clones and lacks some. The sample carries some 40,000 clones, around 90% recorded once. The sample originates from a study of blood T cell repertoires in COVID-19. As for the study in general: Specimens from acute and convalescent COVID-19 originated in the United States, Italy and Spain. In each case, the material was cDNA or gDNA derived from T cells, B-cell-depleted T cells, or PBMCs.

The V gene end was trimmed by 5 bases and the J gene end by 0 bases; junction bases not matched to a gene: 1. CDR3 length equals 14 residues. Per the germline V gene, CDR1 is SGHRS and CDR2 is YFSETQ. The clonotype comes from a woman aged 25-40 years in a cohort sampled during active COVID-19. The sample comprised peripheral blood. The chain recombines TRBV5-1 with TRBJ1-3; 8 nucleotides line up with TRBD1. CDR3 sequence: CASSTGGSGNTIYF. The CDR3, as DNA: TGCGCCAGCAGTACAGGGGGCTCTGGAAACACCATATATTTT. The full variable domain, its missing parts supplied by reference TRBV5-1 and TRBJ1-3, is KAGVTQTPRYLIKTRGQQVTLSCSPISGHRSVSWYQQTPGQGLQFLFEYFSETQRNKGNFPGRFSGRQFSNSRSEMNVSTLELGDSALYLCASSTGGSGNTIYFGEGSWLTVV.